These T cell receptor beta chains were read from a single sample in a study of identical twins. TCRdb analysed the 5' RACE reads with MiXCR anew, one entry per CDR3 protein. The profile covers about 240,000 distinct CDR3 sequences, with about 13% appearing a single time and roughly 4.2% taken by the ten largest. The same data also went into a second study, on yellow fever vaccine responses in identical twins.

The source material was memory (CD45RO+) T cells sorted from blood. Receptors originate from a woman aged 18-35 years in good health. CDR3s include the opening cysteine and the closing phenylalanine or tryptophan. A D gene is named only where the DNA matches it firmly. Size is stated for part of the rows, as once, few or many counts, or as a class when the clone is expanded.

cdr3_aa: CSVVPSSSGANVLTF
cdr3_nt: TGCAGCGTTGTCCCGTCGAGCTCTGGGGCCAACGTCCTGACTTTC
clone_size: many
d_call: .
v_call: TRBV29-1
j_call: TRBJ2-6

cdr3_aa: CASSVTSGRAQDTQYF
cdr3_nt: TGTGCCAGCAGCGTAACAAGCGGGAGGGCCCAAGATACGCAGTATTTT
clone_size: few
d_call: TRBD2
v_call: TRBV11-1
j_call: TRBJ2-3

cdr3_aa: CSVPRGSTDTQYF
cdr3_nt: TGCAGCGTCCCCCGGGGCAGCACAGATACGCAGTATTTT
clone_size: few
d_call: .
v_call: TRBV29-1
j_call: TRBJ2-3

cdr3_aa: CATSAQRDGNEQFF
cdr3_nt: TGTGCCACCAGTGCTCAACGGGACGGGAATGAGCAGTTCTTC
clone_size: few
d_call: .
v_call: TRBV24-1
j_call: TRBJ2-1

cdr3_aa: CASSPQGLQDTEAFF
cdr3_nt: TGTGCCAGCAGCCCCCAAGGGTTACAGGACACTGAAGCTTTCTTT
clone_size: many
d_call: .
v_call: TRBV7-2
j_call: TRBJ1-1

cdr3_aa: CASSSQRGLVKNIQYF
cdr3_nt: TGTGCCAGCAGTTCCCAAAGGGGGCTGGTGAAAAACATTCAGTACTTC
clone_size: many
d_call: TRBD1
v_call: TRBV6-2/TRBV6-3
j_call: TRBJ2-4

cdr3_aa: CASSPAQDGSYEQYF
cdr3_nt: TGTGCCAGCAGCCCCGCGCAGGATGGATCCTACGAGCAGTACTTC
clone_size: few
d_call: .
v_call: TRBV6-2/TRBV6-3
j_call: TRBJ2-7

cdr3_aa: CASSFSSGGANTGELFF
cdr3_nt: TGTGCCAGCAGTTTTTCTAGCGGGGGGGCCAACACCGGGGAGCTGTTTTTT
clone_size: few
d_call: TRBD2
v_call: TRBV12-3/TRBV12-4
j_call: TRBJ2-2

cdr3_aa: CASSQDHRGGLDEKLFF
cdr3_nt: TGTGCCAGCAGTCAAGACCACAGGGGAGGTTTGGATGAAAAACTGTTTTTT
clone_size: few
d_call: TRBD1
v_call: TRBV27
j_call: TRBJ1-4

cdr3_aa: CASRLMPGAGGEQFF
cdr3_nt: TGTGCCAGCAGGTTAATGCCCGGGGCGGGTGGTGAGCAGTTCTTC
clone_size: .
d_call: .
v_call: TRBV7-8
j_call: TRBJ2-1

cdr3_aa: CAWSDRGTEQYF
cdr3_nt: TGTGCCTGGAGTGATAGAGGAACCGAGCAGTACTTC
clone_size: few
d_call: .
v_call: TRBV30
j_call: TRBJ2-7

cdr3_aa: CASSLAPGQLYEQYF
cdr3_nt: TGTGCCAGCAGCTTAGCGCCGGGACAGCTCTACGAGCAGTACTTC
clone_size: few
d_call: TRBD1
v_call: TRBV11-1
j_call: TRBJ2-7

cdr3_aa: CASSLGRLAASTDTQYF
cdr3_nt: TGTGCCAGCAGCTTAGGTCGTCTAGCGGCAAGCACAGATACGCAGTATTTT
clone_size: .
d_call: TRBD2
v_call: TRBV7-2
j_call: TRBJ2-3

cdr3_aa: CANSDLTGANEQFF
cdr3_nt: TGTGCCAACAGTGATTTAACAGGGGCCAATGAGCAGTTCTTC
clone_size: .
d_call: TRBD1
v_call: TRBV24-1
j_call: TRBJ2-1

cdr3_aa: CSSSSTGNEQFF
cdr3_nt: TGTTCCAGCAGCTCTACCGGCAATGAGCAGTTCTTC
clone_size: .
d_call: .
v_call: TRBV7-9
j_call: TRBJ2-1

cdr3_aa: CASSGAFSYNEQFF
cdr3_nt: TGTGCCAGCAGTGGGGCCTTCTCCTACAATGAGCAGTTCTTC
clone_size: few
d_call: .
v_call: TRBV6-1
j_call: TRBJ2-1

cdr3_aa: CAISEFVGGENEQFF
cdr3_nt: TGTGCCATCAGTGAGTTCGTGGGAGGGGAGAATGAGCAGTTCTTC
clone_size: .
d_call: TRBD2
v_call: TRBV10-3
j_call: TRBJ2-1

cdr3_aa: CASSQEFAPTGELFF
cdr3_nt: TGCGCCAGCAGCCAGGAGTTTGCGCCCACCGGGGAGCTGTTTTTT
clone_size: many
d_call: .
v_call: TRBV4-3
j_call: TRBJ2-2

cdr3_aa: CASSSGGNTEAFF
cdr3_nt: TGTGCCAGCAGTTCAGGGGGGAACACTGAAGCTTTCTTT
clone_size: many
d_call: TRBD1
v_call: TRBV28
j_call: TRBJ1-1

cdr3_aa: CASSLEASWTDTQYF
cdr3_nt: TGTGCCAGCAGCTTAGAGGCTAGTTGGACAGATACGCAGTATTTT
clone_size: .
d_call: .
v_call: TRBV7-2
j_call: TRBJ2-3

cdr3_aa: CAISPGTGPYEQYF
cdr3_nt: TGTGCCATCAGCCCCGGGACAGGTCCCTACGAGCAGTACTTC
clone_size: .
d_call: TRBD1
v_call: TRBV10-3
j_call: TRBJ2-7

cdr3_aa: CASSQLADTQYF
cdr3_nt: TGTGCCAGCAGCCAACTAGCAGATACGCAGTATTTT
clone_size: many
d_call: .
v_call: TRBV3-1
j_call: TRBJ2-3

cdr3_aa: CASTPDRGYYEQYF
cdr3_nt: TGCGCCAGCACCCCGGACAGGGGGTACTACGAGCAGTACTTC
clone_size: many
d_call: TRBD1
v_call: TRBV5-1
j_call: TRBJ2-7

cdr3_aa: CASTWTVNQPQHF
cdr3_nt: TGTGCCAGCACTTGGACAGTCAATCAGCCCCAGCATTTT
clone_size: few
d_call: .
v_call: TRBV6-2/TRBV6-3
j_call: TRBJ1-5

cdr3_aa: CASSLGGVTYNSPLHF
cdr3_nt: TGTGCCAGCAGCTTAGGAGGGGTCACCTATAATTCACCCCTCCACTTT
clone_size: few
d_call: .
v_call: TRBV7-2
j_call: TRBJ1-6

cdr3_aa: CASSPQTSGRAEQFF
cdr3_nt: TGTGCCAGCAGTCCGCAGACTAGCGGGAGGGCGGAGCAGTTCTTC
clone_size: few
d_call: TRBD2
v_call: TRBV27
j_call: TRBJ2-1

cdr3_aa: CASSPGQGRHEQYF
cdr3_nt: TGTGCCAGCAGCCCCGGACAGGGTAGACACGAGCAGTACTTC
clone_size: .
d_call: TRBD1
v_call: TRBV2
j_call: TRBJ2-7

cdr3_aa: CASSKVDRGPPGGYTF
cdr3_nt: TGTGCCAGCAGCAAAGTGGATAGGGGCCCCCCTGGGGGCTACACCTTC
clone_size: few
d_call: .
v_call: TRBV21-1
j_call: TRBJ1-2

cdr3_aa: CASSLTVGKDTQYF
cdr3_nt: TGTGCCAGCAGCTTAACAGTAGGCAAAGATACGCAGTATTTT
clone_size: few
d_call: .
v_call: TRBV5-5
j_call: TRBJ2-3

cdr3_aa: CASGQGPNEKLFF
cdr3_nt: TGTGCCAGCGGACAGGGACCTAATGAAAAACTGTTTTTT
clone_size: many
d_call: TRBD1
v_call: TRBV7-2
j_call: TRBJ1-4

cdr3_aa: CASSSYRGRRSYEQYF
cdr3_nt: TGTGCCAGCAGTTCGTACAGGGGGCGTAGATCCTACGAGCAGTACTTC
clone_size: .
d_call: TRBD1
v_call: TRBV6-2/TRBV6-3
j_call: TRBJ2-7

cdr3_aa: CASSFVLAEEQFF
cdr3_nt: TGTGCCAGCAGCTTTGTTCTAGCGGAAGAGCAGTTCTTC
clone_size: few
d_call: TRBD2
v_call: TRBV11-2
j_call: TRBJ2-1

cdr3_aa: CASKQTDSYNSPLHF
cdr3_nt: TGCGCCAGCAAACAGACAGACTCCTATAATTCACCCCTCCACTTT
clone_size: .
d_call: .
v_call: TRBV5-1
j_call: TRBJ1-6

cdr3_aa: CSVATLAYNEQFF
cdr3_nt: TGCAGCGTCGCCACATTGGCCTACAATGAGCAGTTCTTC
clone_size: many
d_call: .
v_call: TRBV29-1
j_call: TRBJ2-1

cdr3_aa: CATSDLGGGHEQFF
cdr3_nt: TGTGCCACCAGTGATTTGGGAGGGGGCCATGAGCAGTTCTTC
clone_size: .
d_call: .
v_call: TRBV24-1
j_call: TRBJ2-1

cdr3_aa: CAMSGTNNEQFF
cdr3_nt: TGTGCCATGTCCGGGACGAACAATGAGCAGTTCTTC
clone_size: few
d_call: .
v_call: TRBV10-3
j_call: TRBJ2-1

cdr3_aa: CATVSNRGTGELFF
cdr3_nt: TGTGCCACCGTGAGTAACCGGGGGACCGGGGAGCTGTTTTTT
clone_size: .
d_call: .
v_call: TRBV24-1
j_call: TRBJ2-2

cdr3_aa: CSASGQQIDEQFF
cdr3_nt: TGCAGTGCCTCGGGACAGCAGATCGATGAGCAGTTCTTC
clone_size: .
d_call: TRBD1
v_call: TRBV20-1
j_call: TRBJ2-1

cdr3_aa: CASKYLAESSYEQYF
cdr3_nt: TGCGCCAGCAAATACTTAGCGGAGAGCTCCTACGAGCAGTACTTC
clone_size: few
d_call: .
v_call: TRBV4-1
j_call: TRBJ2-7

cdr3_aa: CASSLSRGPYEQYF
cdr3_nt: TGTGCCAGCAGTTTATCAAGGGGGCCCTACGAGCAGTACTTC
clone_size: .
d_call: TRBD1
v_call: TRBV27
j_call: TRBJ2-7

cdr3_aa: CASSSFGSEAFF
cdr3_nt: TGTGCCAGCAGCTCATTCGGGAGTGAAGCTTTCTTT
clone_size: few
d_call: .
v_call: TRBV7-2
j_call: TRBJ1-1

cdr3_aa: CSAKTGHNTYEQYF
cdr3_nt: TGCAGTGCCAAAACAGGTCACAATACCTACGAGCAGTACTTC
clone_size: few
d_call: .
v_call: TRBV20-1
j_call: TRBJ2-7

cdr3_aa: CASSPGGGQETQYF
cdr3_nt: TGCGCCAGCAGCCCTGGGGGAGGCCAAGAGACCCAGTACTTC
clone_size: many
d_call: .
v_call: TRBV5-1
j_call: TRBJ2-5

cdr3_aa: CASSLFQGAPSTDTQYF
cdr3_nt: TGTGCCAGCAGTTTATTCCAGGGGGCCCCTAGCACAGATACGCAGTATTTT
clone_size: .
d_call: TRBD1
v_call: TRBV28
j_call: TRBJ2-3

cdr3_aa: CASSLDLLAGGYEQYF
cdr3_nt: TGTGCCAGCAGCTTAGATCTCTTAGCGGGAGGATACGAGCAGTACTTC
clone_size: .
d_call: TRBD2
v_call: TRBV11-2
j_call: TRBJ2-7

cdr3_aa: CASSLFAGSATSEQYF
cdr3_nt: TGTGCCAGCAGTTTATTTGCTGGATCCGCGACGTCCGAGCAGTACTTC
clone_size: many
d_call: .
v_call: TRBV28
j_call: TRBJ2-7

cdr3_aa: CASSFQTSGRVNEQFF
cdr3_nt: TGCGCCAGCAGCTTCCAGACTAGCGGGAGGGTTAATGAGCAGTTCTTC
clone_size: many
d_call: TRBD2
v_call: TRBV5-1
j_call: TRBJ2-1